The 9 T cell receptor beta chains below were found in one sample sequenced in a study of T cell responses to AZD1222 COVID-19 vaccine. Generated by immunoSEQ multiplex PCR, the TCRdb table keeps only in-frame clones and is missing some. The sample includes some 150,000 clones, about 90% of them seen just once. The starting material was peripheral blood, obtained on day 0 of AZD1222 vaccination. These receptor sequences come from an adult in good health.

The chain couples TRBV5-4 to TRBJ2-2, with 11 positions matching TRBD1. J lost 5 bases, V lost 3 bases, and 3 bases had no gene match. CDR1 is SGHNT, CDR2 YYREEE, per germline (reference sequence). CDR3 size: 15 residues. CDR3: CASSSGQGGTGELFF. The CDR3 DNA is TGTGCCAGCAGCTCGGGACAGGGGGGGACCGGGGAGCTGTTTTTT.

This chain joins TRBV29-1 and TRBJ2-3; tentatively, D is TRBD1 or TRBD2 (5 bases each). V was clipped by 4 bases and J by 1 base, with 9 bases between them. The CDR3 sequence is 13 residues long. The germline gives CDR1 SQVTM, CDR2 ANQGSEA. Written as DNA, the CDR3 is TGCAGCGTTGTCCAGGGAGGCACAGATACGCAGTATTTT. It specifies CSVVQGGTDTQYF.

The rearrangement joins TRBV4-3 to TRBJ2-2; a possible D gene is TRBD1 (5 bases). This CDR3 region has 20 residues. Germline V gene sequence: CDR1 LGHNA, CDR2 YSLEER. The V end lost 0 bases, the J end lost 3 bases, and 23 bases lay between the germline ends. The CDR3 loop reads CASSQEPQPPGPHYTGELFF. The CDR3, as DNA: TGCGCCAGCAGCCAAGAGCCCCAGCCCCCAGGGCCTCATTACACCGGGGAGCTGTTTTTT.

J is TRBJ1-6 and V is TRBV6-6, with no clear D. The CDR3 consists of 13 residues. V lost 0 bases, J lost 9 bases, and 6 bases lay in between. From germline, CDR1 is MNHNY and CDR2 SVGAGI (reference sequence). CDR3: CASSYSLGSPLHF. CDR3 sequence (DNA): TGTGCCAGCAGTTACTCGCTGGGTTCACCCCTCCACTTT.

This sequence joins TRBV19 and TRBJ1-5, with a tentative D call TRBD1 (6 bases). The CDR3 runs 16 residues. With 0 bases removed from V and 7 bases from J, the gap between germline ends came to 16 bases. Germline V lookup: CDR1 LNHDA, CDR2 SQIVND (reference sequence). The DNA of the CDR3 is TGTGCCAGTAGTATAGAACCGGGGGCAGGACGGCAGCCCCAGCATTTT. Translating it yields CASSIEPGAGRQPQHF.

J is TRBJ1-2 and V is TRBV2, with a tentative D call TRBD1 (5 bases). CDR1 and CDR2 (germline): SNHLY, FYNNEI. V shed 6 bases and J shed 9 bases, with 20 bases lying between them. This CDR3 spans 14 amino acids. The CDR3 loop is CASRGDSNQGSYTF. The CDR3, as DNA: TGTGCCAGCAGGGGAGACAGTAACCAAGGGAGCTACACCTTC.

The gene calls are TRBV7-9 and TRBJ2-4, with D possibly being TRBD1 (7 bases). Germline lookup yields CDR1 SEHNR and CDR2 FQNEAQ (reference sequence). V lost 3 bases and J 6 bases, leaving 15 bases between the germline ends. The CDR3 contains 15 residues. The CDR3 DNA follows: TGTGCCAGCAGCTTCGAGAGACAGGGACTAAACATTCAGTACTTC. Protein sequence: CASSFERQGLNIQYF. The full variable domain, in which reference TRBV7-9 and TRBJ2-4 provide the parts outside the CDR3, is DTGVSQNPRHKITKRGQNVTFRCDPISEHNRLYWYRQTLGQGPEFLTYFQNEAQLEKSRLLSDRFSAERPKGSFSTLEIQRTEQGDSAMYLCASSFERQGLNIQYFGAGTRLSVL.

This clone was counted once. V and J are TRBV7-9 and TRBJ2-7; perhaps TRBD2 as D (5 bases). This CDR3 comprises 14 residues. Germline CDR1 SEHNR, CDR2 FQNEAQ (reference sequence). The V end was cut by 5 bases, the J end by 0 bases, with 11 bases between. CDR3 sequence reads: CASSHPSGSYEQYF. The CDR3 region has the DNA TGTGCCAGCAGCCACCCCAGCGGCTCCTACGAGCAGTACTTC. Variable domain in full (rest from reference TRBV7-9 and TRBJ2-7): DTGVSQNPRHKITKRGQNVTFRCDPISEHNRLYWYRQTLGQGPEFLTYFQNEAQLEKSRLLSDRFSAERPKGSFSTLEIQRTEQGDSAMYLCASSHPSGSYEQYFGPGTRLTVT.

J is TRBJ2-3 and V is TRBV2, with D maybe TRBD1 (6 bases). The CDR3 totals 15 residues. Germline lookup yields CDR1 SNHLY and CDR2 FYNNEI. The V end was cut by 6 bases, the J end by 1 base, with 14 bases between. CDR3 coding DNA: TGTGCCAGCAGCATTAGACAGGTCGGCACAGATACGCAGTATTTT. It encodes CASSIRQVGTDTQYF.